The present entry profiles one TCR beta chain with its context. Antigen: not known. The sample comes from a study of siplizumab effects on memory and regulatory T cells. General study findings and limits: Few alloreactive clones mapped to unstimulated subsets.

The CDR3 runs 14 residues. V lost 5 bases, J lost 5 bases, and 6 bases stayed unmatched. CDR1 is SEHNR and CDR2 is FQNEAQ in the germline V gene (reference sequence). TCRdb's table, derived via immunoSEQ multiplex PCR, lists solely in-frame clones and lacks some. The repertoire holds some 100,000 clones, with 92% as singletons. The chain combines TRBV7-9 with TRBJ2-5; 9 nucleotides agree with TRBD1. The clonotype was recovered from a human donor in good health. The sequenced material came from Tregs sorted from blood. The CDR3 DNA reads as TGTGCCAGCAGCCCCTGGACAGGGGTGGAGACCCAGTACTTC. Protein product: CASSPWTGVETQYF.